This T cell receptor beta chain was obtained from a study of blood T cells in healthy people across ages. Looked up from germline, CDR1 is SQVTM and CDR2 is ANQGSEA. This CDR3 contains 12 residues. Trimming shortened V by 5 bases and J by 2 bases, and 10 bases separated the two germline ends. As concerns this clonotype: It may be a read error: a sequence one base away is much more abundant.

Sample-barcoded 5' priming and a J-beta primer mix drove a second PCR of 7 to 11 cycles. TCRdb re-analysed the 5' RACE reads in MiXCR, keeping a single row per CDR3 protein. The sample gives about 1 million distinct CDR3 sequences, 45% of which show up once; over 15% is in the top ten. The chain has TRBV29-1 and TRBJ2-7, with a possible D match to TRBD2 (5 bases). Sequenced: blood. The TCR was taken from a woman aged 55-70 years in good health. CDR3 bases: TGCAGCGTTCGGAACGGGGCCTACGAGCAGTACTTC. Residues: CSVRNGAYEQYF.